The 18 T cell receptor beta chains reported below all come from one sample, sequenced in a study of blood T cell repertoires in COVID-19. The table came from immunoSEQ multiplex PCR; TCRdb's copy has only in-frame clones and leaves some out. The sample contains just under 250,000 clones, roughly 91% of which appear only once. The sample comprised PBMCs or T cells enriched from blood (not recorded which). The receptors derive from a woman aged 25 to 39 who had recovered from COVID-19.

J is TRBJ2-1 and V is TRBV7-2, with 15 bases lining up with TRBD2. The length of the CDR3 is 15 residues. V lost 5 bases and J lost 8; bases outside the gene matches: 4. Germline values: CDR1 SGHTA, CDR2 FQGNSA. Here the CDR3 reads CASSRGTSGRYEQFF. Written as DNA, the CDR3 is TGTGCCAGCAGCCGTGGGACTAGCGGGAGGTATGAGCAGTTCTTC. The variable domain in full, with the rest retrieved from reference TRBV7-2 and TRBJ2-1, is GAGVSQSPSNKVTEKGKDVELRCDPISGHTALYWYRQSLGQGLEFLIYFQGNSAPDKSGLPSDRFSAERTGGSVSTLTIQRTQQEDSAVYLCASSRGTSGRYEQFFGPGTRLTVL.

V is TRBV28 and J is TRBJ1-2; 8 positions match TRBD1. Losses at the gene ends were 5 bases for V and 5 bases for J; bases not matched to a gene: 4. The CDR3 sequence is 13 residues long. Germline V gene lookup returns CDR1 MDHEN and CDR2 SYDVKM. This CDR3 reads CASSHDRGYGYTF. In nucleotides, the CDR3 is TGTGCCAGCAGTCACGACAGGGGATATGGCTACACCTTC.

The J gene is TRBJ2-5, the V gene TRBV28; D is perhaps TRBD2 (6 bases). The CDR3 runs 13 residues. Germline V gene sequence: CDR1 MDHEN, CDR2 SYDVKM. V dropped 6 bases and J dropped 4 bases, with 12 bases sitting between them. The CDR3 protein is CASSTGGPETQYF. As DNA, the CDR3 is TGTGCCAGCAGCACAGGAGGGCCAGAGACCCAGTACTTC.

The chain joins TRBV6-2 or TRBV6-3 to TRBJ2-3; unclear D gene. Trimming cost V 5 bases and J 1 base, with 7 bases left between them. The CDR3 runs to 13 residues. From germline, CDR1 is MNHEY and CDR2 SVGEGT. CDR3 in amino acids: CASSQAGTDTQYF. The CDR3 DNA reads as TGTGCCAGCAGTCAGGCAGGCACAGATACGCAGTATTTT.

The chain combines TRBV19 with TRBJ1-6, with 8 bases lining up with TRBD1. This CDR3 has 13 amino acids. Trimming at V came to 6 bases and at J to 10 bases, leaving 5 bases not matched to a gene. Germline V gene lookup returns CDR1 LNHDA and CDR2 SQIVND (reference sequence). CDR3 DNA: TGTGCCAGTAGCGACAGGGGAAGGTCACCCCTCCACTTT. Protein product: CASSDRGRSPLHF.

This chain links TRBV27 with TRBJ2-2, with a tentative D call TRBD2 (5 bases). The ends were cut back, 1 base at V and 6 bases at J, with 15 bases in the middle. CDR1 is MNHEY, CDR2 SMNVEV, per germline (reference sequence). The CDR3 is made up of 16 amino acids. The CDR3 spells CASSLFGVFKAGELFF. The CDR3 nucleotides are TGTGCCAGCAGTTTATTCGGGGTATTTAAGGCCGGGGAGCTGTTTTTT.

The chain combines TRBV15 with TRBJ2-1; possible D gene TRBD2, 6 bases. CDR1 is LNHNV, CDR2 YYDKDF, per germline (reference sequence). The CDR3 sequence is 16 residues long. V was shortened by 1 base and J by 0 bases, with 10 bases between the two germline ends. The CDR3 DNA reads TGTGCCACCAGCAGAGGGGCGGGAAGCTCCTACAATGAGCAGTTCTTC. It specifies CATSRGAGSSYNEQFF.

The J gene is TRBJ1-1, the V gene TRBV11-1, with 7 bases matching TRBD1. CDR1 SGHAT and CDR2 FQDESV come from the germline V gene (reference sequence). CDR3 length: 14 amino acids. V lost 6 bases to trimming and J lost 2 bases; unmatched junction nucleotides: 6. DNA for the CDR3: TGTGCCAGCAGGAATCGGGACAGTAACACTGAAGCTTTCTTT. Amino acids: CASRNRDSNTEAFF.

This clone occurred many times. The chain is built from TRBV27 and TRBJ1-1; D is unclear. V gave up 3 bases and J gave up 7 bases, with 18 bases separating them. The CDR3 totals 15 residues. Germline CDR1 is MNHEY and CDR2 is SMNVEV (reference sequence). The CDR3 is CASSFEGHLINEAFF. CDR3 DNA sequence: TGTGCCAGCAGTTTTGAGGGCCATCTAATAAATGAAGCTTTCTTT.

J is TRBJ2-7 and V is TRBV30; 8 bases are shared with TRBD2. V gave up 1 base and J gave up 6 bases; unmatched junction bases: 11. This CDR3 spans 15 amino acids. Looked up from germline, CDR1 is GTSNPN and CDR2 is SVGIG (reference sequence). The CDR3 bases are TGTGCCTGGAGTGCGGGAGGGCGGTTGCTCTTCGAGCAGTACTTC. Its translation: CAWSAGGRLLFEQYF.

V and J are TRBV18 and TRBJ1-5; TRBD1 matches at 8 bases. CDR1 KGHSH and CDR2 LQKENI come from the germline V gene. This CDR3 comprises 15 residues. J lost 4 bases, V lost 2 bases, and 4 bases had no gene match. CDR3 in amino acids: CASSPIGQGNQPQHF. In nucleotides, the CDR3 is TGTGCCAGCTCACCAATCGGACAGGGTAATCAGCCCCAGCATTTT.

The rearrangement links TRBV30 to TRBJ1-6; 9 bases are a match to TRBD1. The CDR3 contains 15 residues. The V segment lost 2 bases and the J segment 8 bases; nucleotides outside the gene matches: 7. Germline V gene sequence: CDR1 GTSNPN, CDR2 SVGIG (reference sequence). The CDR3: CAWSTQGASYSPLHF. The CDR3 DNA reads TGTGCCTGGAGTACACAGGGGGCGAGTTATTCACCCCTCCACTTT.

V gene TRBV20-1 combines with J gene TRBJ2-1, with D possibly being TRBD2 (6 bases). From germline, CDR1 is DFQATT and CDR2 SNEGSKA (reference sequence). The CDR3 has 14 residues. The germline V and J ends were trimmed by 3 bases and 5 bases, with 14 bases remaining between them. CDR3 residues: CSASAGTHHNEQFF. CDR3 sequence (DNA): TGCAGTGCTAGTGCCGGGACTCATCACAATGAGCAGTTCTTC.

This sequence joins TRBV19 and TRBJ1-2; 7 bases fit TRBD1. CDR1 is LNHDA and CDR2 is SQIVND in the germline V gene (reference sequence). This CDR3 has 15 amino acids. The trim removed 10 bases at V and 3 bases at J, leaving 14 bases unmatched. This chain's CDR3 is CATTLQGRGDYGYTF. CDR3 DNA sequence: TGTGCCACCACCCTCCAGGGCAGGGGGGACTATGGCTACACCTTC.

The chain carries TRBV28 and TRBJ1-2; 7 nucleotides agree with TRBD1. This CDR3 has 14 residues. The junction had 11 bases not matched to a gene; V was cut back by 6 bases and J by 7 bases. CDR1 is MDHEN, CDR2 SYDVKM, per germline. The CDR3 DNA reads as TGTGCCAGCAGGACAGGGCTTCTTACGGTTGGCTACACCTTC. It codes for CASRTGLLTVGYTF.

The chain combines TRBV7-3 with TRBJ1-5; no firm D call. CDR1 SGHTA and CDR2 FQGTGA come from the germline V gene. The V end lost 0 bases, the J end lost 5 bases, and 17 bases lay between the germline ends. The length of the CDR3 is 17 residues. The CDR3 nucleotides are TGTGCCAGCAGCTTAACCCCCTTGAGTGCTAAAGATCAGCCCCAGCATTTT. Amino acids: CASSLTPLSAKDQPQHF.

This clone is a singleton in its sample. This chain uses TRBV5-1 with TRBJ2-1, with TRBD1 matching 10 bases. The CDR3 length is 17 residues. V gave up 4 bases and J gave up 1 base; unmatched junction bases: 8. Germline CDR1 and CDR2: SGHRS and YFSETQ. The CDR3 nucleotides read TGCGCCAGCAGCCTCGGACAGGGGGGGTGGTCCTACAATGAGCAGTTCTTC. This sequence encodes CASSLGQGGWSYNEQFF. The full variable domain, with the rest looked up from reference TRBV5-1 and TRBJ2-1, is KAGVTQTPRYLIKTRGQQVTLSCSPISGHRSVSWYQQTPGQGLQFLFEYFSETQRNKGNFPGRFSGRQFSNSRSEMNVSTLELGDSALYLCASSLGQGGWSYNEQFFGPGTRLTVL.

This chain links TRBV19 with TRBJ1-4, with 7 positions matching TRBD1. V gave up 7 bases and J gave up 5 bases; unmatched junction bases: 10. Germline-derived CDR1 and CDR2 are LNHDA and SQIVND (reference sequence). The CDR3 has 15 amino acids. CDR3 coding DNA: TGTGCCAGTACCGATCTGGGCAGGGGGAATGAAAAACTGTTTTTT. This translates into CASTDLGRGNEKLFF.